This TCR beta chain was identified in a study of cytomegalovirus exposure and HLA in healthy donors. Looking at the study overall: The same platform as the approximately 730 first-cohort repertoires was used for the 100 to 150 validation repertoires, a later analysis reported. The study's findings and limits: The authors confirmed in vitro that a few CMV-associated chains were specific for CMV antigens. TCR beta chains numbering more than 150 were designated cytomegalovirus-associated.

The table came from immunoSEQ multiplex PCR; TCRdb's copy has only in-frame clones and leaves some out. The sample contains 90,000 to 140,000 clones, roughly 86% of which appear only once. This clone was counted a single time. Antigen unknown. The donors were part of the validation cohort of 95 to 150 subjects. That cohort was separate from the first cohort, which comprised 666 subjects. CDR3 length equals 17 residues. Looked up from germline, CDR1 is MNHEY and CDR2 is SMNVEV (reference sequence). The V gene end was trimmed by 3 bases and the J gene end by 0 bases; junction bases not matched to a gene: 7.

What was sequenced was PBMCs. The sequence was collected from a woman aged 18-29 years in good health and CMV-seropositive. The chain is built from TRBV27 and TRBJ2-7; 11 bases agree with TRBD2. The CDR3 nucleotides read TGTGCCAGCAGTTTCGGGGCTAGCGGGAGGAACTCCTACGAGCAGTACTTC. This encodes CASSFGASGRNSYEQYF.